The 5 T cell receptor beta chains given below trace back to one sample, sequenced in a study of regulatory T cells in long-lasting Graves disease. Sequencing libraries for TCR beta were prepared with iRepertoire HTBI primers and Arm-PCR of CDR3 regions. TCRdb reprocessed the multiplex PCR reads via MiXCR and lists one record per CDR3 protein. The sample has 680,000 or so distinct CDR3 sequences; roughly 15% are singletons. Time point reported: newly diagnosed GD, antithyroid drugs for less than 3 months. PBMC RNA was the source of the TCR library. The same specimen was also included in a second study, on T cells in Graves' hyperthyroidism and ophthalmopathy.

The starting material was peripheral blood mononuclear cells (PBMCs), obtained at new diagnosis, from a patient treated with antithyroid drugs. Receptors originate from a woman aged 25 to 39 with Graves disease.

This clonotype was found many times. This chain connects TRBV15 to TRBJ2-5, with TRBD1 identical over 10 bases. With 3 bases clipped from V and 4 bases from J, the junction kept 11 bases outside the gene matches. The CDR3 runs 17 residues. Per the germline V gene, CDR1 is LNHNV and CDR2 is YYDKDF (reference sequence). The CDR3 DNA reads TGTGCCACCAGCAGGAGTCCGGGACAGGGGTTGATAGAGACCCAGTACTTC. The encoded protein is CATSRSPGQGLIETQYF. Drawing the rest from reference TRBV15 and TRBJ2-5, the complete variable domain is DAMVIQNPRYQVTQFGKPVTLSCSQTLNHNVMYWYQQKSSQAPKLLFHYYDKDFNNEADTPDNFQSRRPNTSFCFLDIRSPGLGDTAMYLCATSRSPGQGLIETQYFGPGTRLLVL.

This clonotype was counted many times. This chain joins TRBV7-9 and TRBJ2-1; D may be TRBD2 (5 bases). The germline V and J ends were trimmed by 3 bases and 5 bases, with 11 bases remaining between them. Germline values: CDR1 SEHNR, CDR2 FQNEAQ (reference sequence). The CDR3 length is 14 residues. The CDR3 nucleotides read TGTGCCAGCAGCTTGTGGGAGAGGAACAATGAGCAGTTCTTC. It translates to CASSLWERNNEQFF.

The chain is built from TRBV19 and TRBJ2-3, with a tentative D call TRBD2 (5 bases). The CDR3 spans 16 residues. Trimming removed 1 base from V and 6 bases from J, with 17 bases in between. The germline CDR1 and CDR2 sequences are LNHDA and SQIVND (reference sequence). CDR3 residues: CASSIGLASSTDTQYF. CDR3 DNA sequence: TGTGCCAGTAGTATAGGGCTAGCATCATCGACGGATACGCAGTATTTT.

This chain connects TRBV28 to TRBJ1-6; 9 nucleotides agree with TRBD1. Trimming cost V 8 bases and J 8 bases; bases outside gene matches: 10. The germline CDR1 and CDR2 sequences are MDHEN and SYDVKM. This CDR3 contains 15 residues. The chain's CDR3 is CASGSATGGHSPLHF. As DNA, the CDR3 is TGTGCCAGCGGATCGGCGACAGGGGGACATTCACCCCTCCACTTT.

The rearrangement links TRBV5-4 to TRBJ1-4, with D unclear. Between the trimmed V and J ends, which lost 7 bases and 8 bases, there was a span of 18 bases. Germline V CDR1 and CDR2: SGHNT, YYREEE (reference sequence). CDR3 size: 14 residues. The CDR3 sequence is CASSTGVRGEKLFF. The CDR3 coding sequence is TGTGCCAGCTCGACCGGGGTACGAGGGGAAAAACTGTTTTTT.